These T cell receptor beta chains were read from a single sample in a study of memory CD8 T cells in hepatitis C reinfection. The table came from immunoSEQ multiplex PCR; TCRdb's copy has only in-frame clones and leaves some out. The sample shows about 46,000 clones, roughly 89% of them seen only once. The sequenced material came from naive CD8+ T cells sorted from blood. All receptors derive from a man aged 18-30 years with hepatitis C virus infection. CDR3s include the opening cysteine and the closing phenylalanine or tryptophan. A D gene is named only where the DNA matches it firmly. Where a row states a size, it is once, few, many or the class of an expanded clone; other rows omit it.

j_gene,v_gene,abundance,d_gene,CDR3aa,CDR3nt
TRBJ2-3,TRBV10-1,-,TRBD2,CASSGPGTRGSSTDTQYF,TGCGCCAGCAGTGGGCCGGGGACTAGAGGTTCTAGCACAGATACGCAGTATTTT
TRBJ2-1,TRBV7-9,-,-,CASSPTLVGAYNEQFF,TGTGCCAGCAGTCCTACTCTTGTGGGCGCATACAATGAGCAGTTCTTC
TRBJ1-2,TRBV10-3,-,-,CAKPGHGETF,TGTGCCAAACCGGGACACGGCGAAACCTTC
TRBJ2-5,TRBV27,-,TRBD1,CASSTLTGGGETQYF,TGTGCCAGCAGTACCCTTACAGGGGGCGGGGAGACCCAGTACTTC
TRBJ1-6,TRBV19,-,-,CASSIDPDSPLHF,TGTGCCAGTAGTATAGATCCGGATTCACCCCTCCACTTT
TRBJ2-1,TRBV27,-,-,CASSPGAGNDNEQFF,TGTGCCAGCAGTCCTGGGGCGGGGAACGACAATGAGCAGTTCTTC
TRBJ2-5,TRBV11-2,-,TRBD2,CASSFLSGGPQETQYF,TGTGCCAGCAGCTTCCTTAGCGGGGGGCCCCAAGAGACCCAGTACTTC
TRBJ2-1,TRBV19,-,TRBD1,CASSETGNPYNEQFF,TGTGCCAGTAGTGAGACAGGGAACCCCTACAATGAGCAGTTCTTC
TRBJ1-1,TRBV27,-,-,CASSLWGGLGNTEAFF,TGTGCCAGCAGTTTATGGGGGGGGCTGGGGAACACTGAAGCTTTCTTT
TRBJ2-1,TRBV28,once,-,CASSFSGTIYNEQFF,TGTGCCAGCAGTTTTAGCGGCACTATCTACAATGAGCAGTTCTTC
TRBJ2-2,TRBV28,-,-,CASTPTGTGELFF,TGTGCCAGCACCCCAACGGGCACCGGGGAGCTGTTTTTT
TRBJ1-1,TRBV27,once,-,CASSLTGGTEAFF,TGTGCCAGCAGTTTAACGGGGGGCACTGAAGCTTTCTTT